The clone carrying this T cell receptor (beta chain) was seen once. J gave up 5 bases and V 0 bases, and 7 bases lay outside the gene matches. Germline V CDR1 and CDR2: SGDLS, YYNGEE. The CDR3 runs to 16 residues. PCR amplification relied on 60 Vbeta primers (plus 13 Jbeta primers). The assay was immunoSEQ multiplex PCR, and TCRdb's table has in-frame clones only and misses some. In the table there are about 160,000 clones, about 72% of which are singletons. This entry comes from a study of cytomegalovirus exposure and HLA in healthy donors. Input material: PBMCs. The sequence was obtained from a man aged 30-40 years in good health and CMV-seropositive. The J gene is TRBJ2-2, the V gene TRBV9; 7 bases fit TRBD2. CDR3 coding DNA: TGTGCCAGCAGCGTAGATCGGGGGGAGTTAACCGGGGAGCTGTTTTTT. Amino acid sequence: CASSVDRGELTGELFF. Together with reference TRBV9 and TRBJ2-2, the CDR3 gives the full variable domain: DSGVTQTPKHLITATGQRVTLRCSPRSGDLSVYWYQQSLDQGLQFLIQYYNGEERAKGNILERFSAQQFPDLHSELNLSSLELGDSALYFCASSVDRGELTGELFFGEGSRLTVL.